The rows below give T cell receptor beta chains drawn from one sample of a study of blood T cell repertoires in COVID-19. TCRdb keeps only in-frame clones here, not all; method: immunoSEQ multiplex PCR. The sample shows 40,000 to 50,000 clones, around 83% of them seen only once. Sequencing input: peripheral blood. Receptors were obtained from a woman of 80 years or more with acute or convalescent COVID-19. Each CDR3 is given with its conserved first and last residue. Size values are once, few and many counts, or a class for expanded clones, and some rows have none.

abundance	v_gene	j_gene	len	CDR3aa
-	TRBV19	TRBJ2-1	15	CASSNDRAGRNEQFF
-	TRBV6-1	TRBJ1-4	15	CASSENRGSYEKLFF
-	TRBV5-4	TRBJ2-1	15	CASRLGTGVDNEQFF
once	TRBV12-5	TRBJ1-1	11	CASGRYTEAFF
-	TRBV15	TRBJ1-2	17	CATSRAYAEEARYGYTF
once	TRBV7-9	TRBJ1-1	12	CASSYTGTEAFF
few	TRBV10-1	TRBJ2-7	13	CASSESPSYEQYF
-	TRBV19	TRBJ2-1	16	CASRRSGGSSYNEQFF
-	TRBV6-6	TRBJ1-5	13	CASSPGIYQPQHF
-	TRBV7-9	TRBJ2-3	15	CASDSTGGKADTQYF
-	TRBV28	TRBJ1-5	16	CASSPSRSGADQPQHF
once	TRBV7-9	TRBJ2-7	14	CASSPSPGVDEQYF
once	TRBV19	TRBJ2-3	15	CATSTGGGREDTQYF
-	TRBV19	TRBJ1-1	13	CASTLRGFREAFF
-	TRBV4-2	TRBJ1-2	12	CASSQRGDGYTF
-	TRBV2	TRBJ2-4	15	CASSERGDSKNIQYF
once	TRBV11-2	TRBJ2-5	13	CASSPTSSETQYF
-	TRBV7-2	TRBJ2-3	14	CASSTGLGVDTQYF
-	TRBV7-2	TRBJ2-7	14	CASSSIPSSYEQYF
-	TRBV11-2	TRBJ1-2	12	CASSLEHPYYTF
-	TRBV11-2	TRBJ1-6	13	CASSLGPNSPLHF
-	TRBV19	TRBJ1-5	18	CASSIRPSGTVSTQPQHF